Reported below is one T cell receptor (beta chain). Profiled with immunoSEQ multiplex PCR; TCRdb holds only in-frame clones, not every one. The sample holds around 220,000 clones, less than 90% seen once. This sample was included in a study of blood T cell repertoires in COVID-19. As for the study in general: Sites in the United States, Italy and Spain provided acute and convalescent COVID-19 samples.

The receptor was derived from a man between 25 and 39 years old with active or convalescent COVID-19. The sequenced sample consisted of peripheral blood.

CDR3 sequence: CASSRRQGSHNEQFF. CDR3 nucleotides: TGTGCCAGCAGCCGGAGACAGGGGTCCCACAATGAGCAGTTCTTC. V and J are TRBV3-1 (or the pseudogene TRBV3-2) and TRBJ2-1, with TRBD1 matching 8 bases. The CDR3 covers 15 residues. V dropped 4 bases and J dropped 5; count of bases not matched to a gene: 7. CDR1 and CDR2 (germline): LGHDT, YNNKEL (reference sequence).